The TCR beta chain described here comes from a study of blood T cell repertoires in COVID-19. Study context: Sites across the United States, Italy and Spain contributed samples from acute and convalescent COVID-19. Sample material is recorded as cDNA or gDNA derived from T cells, B-cell-depleted T cells, or PBMCs.

Enrolment of Seattle patients took place during active infection, and they were followed longitudinally. Original processing methods: Estimates of nucleated cell counts were drawn from the amplification of reference gene primers. Repertoires were generated with immunoSEQ multiplex PCR, while TCRdb's copy carries only in-frame clones and drops some. The V and J calls and clone size are taken from that table; D and trimming were inferred from the DNA. The data show around 400,000 clones, with around 87% seen just once and approximately 2.5% held by the top ten. CDR1 is MNHEY, CDR2 SVGEGT, per germline. Trimming removed 0 bases from V and 5 bases from J, with 7 bases in between. The CDR3 is 13 residues long.

This TCR was recovered from a woman in her fifties or sixties with COVID-19, enrolled during active disease. The rearrangement joins TRBV6-2 or TRBV6-3 to TRBJ2-5; D gene uncertain. The sample consisted of peripheral blood. DNA of the CDR3: TGTGCCAGCAGTTACTCACAGCCGGAGACCCAGTACTTC. It is translated as CASSYSQPETQYF.